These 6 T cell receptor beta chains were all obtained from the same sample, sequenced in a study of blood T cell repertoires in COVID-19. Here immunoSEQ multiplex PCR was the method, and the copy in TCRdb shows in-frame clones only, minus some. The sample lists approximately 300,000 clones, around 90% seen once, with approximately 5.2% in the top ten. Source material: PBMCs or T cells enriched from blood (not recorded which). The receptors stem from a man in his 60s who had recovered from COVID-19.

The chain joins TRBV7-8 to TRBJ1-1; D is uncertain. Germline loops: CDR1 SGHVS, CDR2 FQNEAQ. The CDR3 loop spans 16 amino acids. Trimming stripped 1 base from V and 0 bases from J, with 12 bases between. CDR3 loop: CASSLDHPGLNTEAFF. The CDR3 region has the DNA TGTGCCAGCAGCTTAGATCATCCAGGCCTGAACACTGAAGCTTTCTTT.

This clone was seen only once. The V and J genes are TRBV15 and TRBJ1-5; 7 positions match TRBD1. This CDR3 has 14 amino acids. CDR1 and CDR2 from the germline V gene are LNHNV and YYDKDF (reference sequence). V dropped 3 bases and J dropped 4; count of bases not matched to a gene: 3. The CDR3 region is CATSRDRINQPQHF. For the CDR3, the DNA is TGTGCCACCAGCAGGGACAGGATTAATCAGCCCCAGCATTTT.

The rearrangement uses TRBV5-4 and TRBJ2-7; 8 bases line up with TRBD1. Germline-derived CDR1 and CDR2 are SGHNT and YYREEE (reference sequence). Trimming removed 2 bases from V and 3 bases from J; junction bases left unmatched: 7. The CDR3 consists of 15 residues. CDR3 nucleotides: TGTGCCAGCAGCTTCCCCGGACAGGGTAGCTACGAGCAGTACTTC. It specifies CASSFPGQGSYEQYF.

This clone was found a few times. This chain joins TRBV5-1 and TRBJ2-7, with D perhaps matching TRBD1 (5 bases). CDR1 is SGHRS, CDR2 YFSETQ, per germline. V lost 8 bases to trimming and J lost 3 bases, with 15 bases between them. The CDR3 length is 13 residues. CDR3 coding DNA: TGCGCCAGTTCAGGGCACGGAATCTACGAGCAGTACTTC. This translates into CASSGHGIYEQYF. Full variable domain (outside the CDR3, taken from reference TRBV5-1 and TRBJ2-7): KAGVTQTPRYLIKTRGQQVTLSCSPISGHRSVSWYQQTPGQGLQFLFEYFSETQRNKGNFPGRFSGRQFSNSRSEMNVSTLELGDSALYLCASSGHGIYEQYFGPGTRLTVT.

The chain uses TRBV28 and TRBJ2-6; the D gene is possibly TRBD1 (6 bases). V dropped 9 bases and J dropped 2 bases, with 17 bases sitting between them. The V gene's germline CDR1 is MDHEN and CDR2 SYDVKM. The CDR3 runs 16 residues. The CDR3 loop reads CASYKDRPPGANVLTF. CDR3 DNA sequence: TGTGCCAGTTATAAGGACAGACCACCTGGGGCCAACGTCCTGACTTTC.

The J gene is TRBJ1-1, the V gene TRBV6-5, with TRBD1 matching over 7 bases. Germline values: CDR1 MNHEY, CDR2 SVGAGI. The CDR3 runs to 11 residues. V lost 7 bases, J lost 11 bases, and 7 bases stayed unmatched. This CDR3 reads CASKLTGRAFF. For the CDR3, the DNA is TGTGCCAGCAAGCTGACAGGGAGGGCTTTCTTT.